This paragraph reports one TCR beta chain. As yet, its antigen is unknown. The authors made TCR cDNA by 5'RACE template switching, adding a universal primer site and UMIs. TCRdb redid the calling of the 5' RACE reads with MiXCR, one entry per CDR3 protein. Among 350,000 to 450,000 distinct CDR3 sequences, approximately 19% were seen once, and the ten largest hold over 15%. This sample was included in a study of T cells after yellow fever vaccination. Broader study findings: Weaker in magnitude, the secondary response showed a faster peak on day 5 versus 15. A large majority of primary-vaccination clones showed up again after the booster (about 97% CD4, almost 90% CD8).

Germline V gene sequence: CDR1 SGHTA, CDR2 FQGNSA. Trimming cost V 4 bases and J 0 bases, with 15 bases left between them. The CDR3 is 16 amino acids. This chain uses TRBV7-2 with TRBJ1-1; D remains unclear. The source was PBMCs, collected before the yellow fever booster vaccination. The receptor's source is a man aged 18 to 30 who received the YFV17D yellow fever vaccine. CDR3 residues: CASSSEGRRMNTEAFF. The CDR3 DNA reads TGTGCCAGCAGCTCGGAGGGAAGGCGGATGAACACTGAAGCTTTCTTT.